A selection of T cell receptor beta chains follows, all from one sample in a study of Graves' ophthalmopathy and Graves' hyperthyroidism. TCRdb re-derived calls from the multiplex PCR reads in MiXCR, one entry per CDR3 protein. Of 620,000 or so distinct CDR3 sequences in the sample, 22% are singletons; the top ten hold approximately 7%. The sequenced sample was peripheral blood. All receptors come from a woman in her late teens or twenties with stable Graves' hyperthyroidism. Some clones in this sample may be carry-over from other donors' samples. Both conserved end residues are part of each CDR3. The D gene is left open where the match is weak. Rows may omit the clone size; those that give it use once, few, many or a size class.

TRBV4-2	TRBJ1-1	TRBD1	many	TGTGCCAGCAGCCCGACCCCGGGACAGGGAGCTTTCTTT	CASSPTPGQGAFF
TRBV29-1	TRBJ1-1	.	.	TGCAGCGTTGAATTGCGGGGAACTGAAGCTTTCTTT	CSVELRGTEAFF
TRBV12-5	TRBJ2-2	.	many	TGTGCTAGTGCTATGACCGGGGAGCTGTTTTTT	CASAMTGELFF
TRBV5-1	TRBJ1-5	TRBD1	many	TGCGCCAGCAGCTTGGAGGGGGCCCGGGATCAGCCCCAGCATTTT	CASSLEGARDQPQHF
TRBV30	TRBJ1-1	.	.	TGTGCCTGGAGTTCCGCTATAAATGGGTACACTGAAGCTTTCTTT	CAWSSAINGYTEAFF
TRBV10-3	TRBJ1-5	.	.	TGTGCCATCAGTGAGGGCAGGGTCGGCAATCAGCCTCAGCATTTT	CAISEGRVGNQPQHF
TRBV7-9	TRBJ2-7	.	.	TGTGCCAGCAGCCTGCCTCCCCGGGGGGAGCAGTACTTC	CASSLPPRGEQYF
TRBV5-1	TRBJ1-2	TRBD1	many	TGCGCCAGCAGCCCCGGACAGGACGGCTACACCTTC	CASSPGQDGYTF
TRBV12-3/TRBV12-4	TRBJ2-2	.	many	TGTGCCAGCAGGCCCAGGGAGAGCACCGGGGAGCTGTTTTTT	CASRPRESTGELFF
TRBV6-1	TRBJ2-5	.	many	TGTGCCAGCAGGGAGGAAGGTGGACGAGAGACCCAGTACTTC	CASREEGGRETQYF
TRBV11-1	TRBJ1-2	.	.	TGTGCCAGCAGCTTAGGACCAGACCTTTATGGCTACACCTTC	CASSLGPDLYGYTF
TRBV20-1	TRBJ1-5	.	many	TGCAGTGCTAGAGATTCAGGAGGGCCCAATCAGCCCCAGCATTTT	CSARDSGGPNQPQHF
TRBV6-2/TRBV6-3	TRBJ1-1	.	many	TGTGCCAGCAGTCTCGGACTTCTAAGGGGGAACACTGAAGCTTTCTTT	CASSLGLLRGNTEAFF
TRBV12-3/TRBV12-4	TRBJ1-5	.	once	TGTGCCAGCAGTTTATTGGCAGGGGATCACCAGCCCCAGCATTTT	CASSLLAGDHQPQHF
TRBV5-1	TRBJ1-1	.	.	TGCGCCAGCAGCTTGGTAGCTTTTGAAGGCACTGAAGCTTGCTTT	CASSLVAFEGTEACF
TRBV12-3/TRBV12-4	TRBJ1-2	.	.	TGTGCCAGCAGCCTAATGGGGTACGGCTACACCTTC	CASSLMGYGYTF
TRBV2	TRBJ2-7	.	many	TGTGCCAGCGGGGCCCTTGGTGGGGAGCAGTACTTC	CASGALGGEQYF
TRBV15	TRBJ1-5	.	.	TGTGCCACCAGCAGAGATCCGAATAGCAATCAGCCCCAGCATTTT	CATSRDPNSNQPQHF
TRBV7-2	TRBJ1-1	.	.	TGTGCCAGCACAATGGATGGGGGTTTGACTGAAGCTTTCTTT	CASTMDGGLTEAFF
TRBV6-1	TRBJ1-2	TRBD1	many	TGTGCCAGCAATAGGGACAGTAACTATGGCTACACCTTC	CASNRDSNYGYTF
TRBV11-2	TRBJ2-4	TRBD1	few	TGTGCCAGCAAAGACGGTTGGACAGGGAAAAACATTCAGTACTTC	CASKDGWTGKNIQYF
TRBV25-1	TRBJ2-5	.	.	TGTGCCAGCAGTCGCGCAACAGTCACGCAAGAGACCCAGTACTTC	CASSRATVTQETQYF
TRBV14	TRBJ2-7	.	.	TGTGCCAGCAGCCAAGGGCCAGCGATTTTCTACGAGCAGTACTTC	CASSQGPAIFYEQYF
TRBV19	TRBJ1-2	.	.	TGTGCCAGTAATGGGCAGGACTATGGCTACACCTTC	CASNGQDYGYTF
TRBV2	TRBJ1-5	.	few	TGTGCCAGCAGTGTCGGCAGGGCGATCAACAATCAGCCCCAGCATTTT	CASSVGRAINNQPQHF
TRBV29-1	TRBJ2-5	TRBD1	many	TGCAGCGTTGGGGGCGTTACGGGACAGACGCAAGAGACCCAGTACTTC	CSVGGVTGQTQETQYF
TRBV4-2	TRBJ1-2	.	few	TGTGCCAGCAGCCAAGAATCTGGACGGAACTATGGCTACACCTTC	CASSQESGRNYGYTF
TRBV11-2	TRBJ2-7	TRBD2	once	TGTGCCAGCAGCTTCCTACGCGGGGCGGGAGGCTACGAGCAGTACTTC	CASSFLRGAGGYEQYF
TRBV30	TRBJ2-4	.	many	TGTGCCTGGAGTCAGAGGACCACAAGGATTAAGTACTTC	CAWSQRTTRIKYF
TRBV27	TRBJ2-7	.	many	TGTGCCAGCAGTTCCAGACGACTTGGTGCTGCCAATTACGAGCAGTACTTC	CASSSRRLGAANYEQYF
TRBV4-1	TRBJ1-2	.	few	TGCGCCAGCAGCCAAGTTATGGCGTCGGGTGGCTACACCTTC	CASSQVMASGGYTF
TRBV30	TRBJ2-2	.	many	TGTGCCTGGGCCCTTCGGGTGCCTCTGGGGGAGCTGTTTTTT	CAWALRVPLGELFF
TRBV11-2	TRBJ2-7	TRBD1	many	TGTGCCAGCAGCTTAGCCGTAGACAGGGTACACGAGCAGTACTTC	CASSLAVDRVHEQYF
TRBV29-1	TRBJ1-2	.	few	TGCAGCGTTGATGGGGCGGGCGGGGGCTATGGCTACACCTTC	CSVDGAGGGYGYTF
TRBV7-9	TRBJ1-2	.	many	TGTGCCAGCAGCCAGCTCCCCGAGGGAGGTTATGGCTACACCTTC	CASSQLPEGGYGYTF
TRBV12-3/TRBV12-4	TRBJ1-5	.	many	TGTGCCAGCAGTTTAGACAGTAGCAATCAGCCCCAGCATTTT	CASSLDSSNQPQHF
TRBV7-2	TRBJ1-1	.	many	TGTGCCAGCAGCTTAATCTGGGGAGCTGAAGCTTTCTTT	CASSLIWGAEAFF
TRBV9	TRBJ1-6	.	.	TGTGCCAGCAGCGTAGACCCAGGACCATGGGCCGATTCACCCCTCCACTTT	CASSVDPGPWADSPLHF
TRBV6-1	TRBJ2-2	.	many	TGTGCCAGCAGTAAGGAGGGACGTCGGAACACCGGGGAGCTGTTTTTT	CASSKEGRRNTGELFF
TRBV20-1	TRBJ2-2	.	few	TGCAGTGCTCCAGGGTGGAACACCGGGGAGCTGTTTTTT	CSAPGWNTGELFF
TRBV6-1	TRBJ2-2	TRBD2	many	TGTGCCAGCAGAAATAGCGGGACTCGCACCGGGGAGCTGTTTTTT	CASRNSGTRTGELFF
TRBV5-1	TRBJ2-7	TRBD1	.	TGCGCCAGCAGCGATTCCGGGACAGGGGACTACGAGCAGTACTTC	CASSDSGTGDYEQYF
TRBV28	TRBJ2-2	.	.	TGTGCCAGCAGTTCTTGGGAGGTGGGTGCTAGCCGGAACACCGGGGAGCTGTTTTTT	CASSSWEVGASRNTGELFF
TRBV12-3/TRBV12-4	TRBJ1-1	TRBD1	many	TGTGCCAGCAGTCCCCAGCCGGGACAGGGGGGGAAGACTGAAGCTTTCTTT	CASSPQPGQGGKTEAFF
TRBV20-1	TRBJ2-7	.	many	TGCAGTGCTCTCTACGAGGGACCCTACGAGCAGTACTTC	CSALYEGPYEQYF
TRBV15	TRBJ1-5	.	.	TGTGCCACCAGCAGACGGGACTTCAATCAGCCCCAGCATTTT	CATSRRDFNQPQHF
TRBV27	TRBJ2-5	.	.	TGTGCCAGCAGTCCCTCTAGCAATGGAGAGACCCAGTACTTC	CASSPSSNGETQYF
TRBV12-3/TRBV12-4	TRBJ2-7	TRBD2	many	TGTGCCAGCAGTTTCTCAGCGGGAGAGCAGTACTTC	CASSFSAGEQYF
TRBV4-1	TRBJ2-2	.	many	TGCGCCAGCAGCGCCCCGGGTTATCCTCCAACCGGGGAGCTGTTTTTT	CASSAPGYPPTGELFF
TRBV12-3/TRBV12-4	TRBJ1-5	.	.	TGTGCCAGCAGTTTGACACCTTCCCCGTGGAGCGATCAGCCCCAGCATTTT	CASSLTPSPWSDQPQHF